Sequencing of this T cell receptor (beta chain) was carried out in a study of T cell repertoires in cytomegalovirus infection. TCRdb recomputed calls from the reads with MiXCR, one row per CDR3 protein. The sample includes a few hundred thousand distinct CDR3 sequences, over 7.5% of them seen just once. This clonotype was observed many times. Sequencing was carried out using PBMCs. This clonotype originated in a human donor in good health (CMV status not recorded). Some clones in this sample may be carry-over from other donors' samples.

The CDR3 DNA sequence: TGTGCCATCAGACTTAGCGGGAGGGCCGGAAATGAGCAGTTCTTC. This sequence encodes CAIRLSGRAGNEQFF. The chain employs TRBV10-3 and TRBJ2-1; 11 nucleotides line up with TRBD2. CDR1 is ENHRY, CDR2 SYGVKD, per germline. This CDR3 comprises 15 residues. V lost 6 bases to trimming and J lost 7 bases; unmatched junction nucleotides: 8.